The entry that follows covers one TCR beta chain sequence. This sample was included in a study of blood T cell repertoires in COVID-19. With 7 bases removed from V and 4 bases from J, the gap between germline ends came to 13 bases. CDR3 length: 13 residues. Per the germline V gene, CDR1 is MDHEN and CDR2 is SYDVKM. In terms of age and location, participants ranged from roughly 18 to 100 years and lived in about two dozen US areas. The recovered donors of Cohort 3 showed two negative PCRs, clearance, or symptom resolution. TCRdb's table, derived via immunoSEQ multiplex PCR, lists solely in-frame clones and lacks some. The sample lists around 300,000 clones; over 85% were seen once.

This TCR came from a woman aged 60-75 years who had recovered from COVID-19. The chain uses TRBV28 and TRBJ1-1, with D possibly TRBD1 on 5 matching bases. Sequencing was performed on PBMCs or T cells enriched from blood (not recorded which). The CDR3 spells CASTVGGGTEAFF. As DNA, the CDR3 is TGTGCCAGCACCGTGGGGGGGGGCACTGAAGCTTTCTTT.